This record covers a single T cell receptor beta chain. Per germline, CDR1 SGHAT and CDR2 FQNNGV. The CDR3 spans 13 residues. With 5 bases removed from V and 2 bases from J, the gap between germline ends came to 9 bases. The data originate from a study of blood T cell repertoires in COVID-19. Whole-study context: The samples span acute and convalescent COVID-19 from the United States, Italy and Spain. Sources were T cells, B-cell-depleted T cells, or PBMCs; the material itself was cDNA or gDNA.

In the authors' workflow: The assay estimated nucleated cells by amplifying reference gene primers. Measured with immunoSEQ multiplex PCR; TCRdb has only the in-frame clones, and not every one. V, J and clone size reflect that table, while D and trimming were determined from the DNA. The sample records over 35,000 clones, about 86% being singletons. Sequencing input: peripheral blood. The sequence was collected from a human donor with acute or convalescent COVID-19. The donor label of this sample is uncertain. V usage is TRBV11-2 and J usage is TRBJ1-2; a possible D gene is TRBD1 (5 bases). The DNA of the CDR3 is TGTGCCAGCAGCCCCGGACAAAACTATGGCTACACCTTC. Translated: CASSPGQNYGYTF.